A selection of T cell receptor beta chains follows, all from one sample in a study of OX40 agonist ivuxolimab in advanced cancers. Some clones are missing from TCRdb's copy, which holds only in-frame ones; the method was immunoSEQ multiplex PCR. Among tens of thousands of clones listed, around 90% were seen once. This material consisted of CD4+ or CD8+ T cells sorted from blood, taken in a trial of the OX40 agonist ivuxolimab. The receptor set was obtained from an adult with an advanced solid tumor such as melanoma, head and neck, liver or kidney cancer. CDR3s include the opening cysteine and the closing phenylalanine or tryptophan. A D gene is named only where the DNA matches it firmly. Not all rows give a size; the values are once, few, many and, for expanded clones, a class.

>-|TRBV7-2|TRBJ2-1|TRBD2
CASSLGDYGNEQFF
TGTGCCAGCAGCTTAGGGGACTACGGCAATGAGCAGTTCTTC
>-|TRBV2|TRBJ1-5|-
CASSGGPWSNQPQHF
TGTGCCAGCAGCGGCGGACCTTGGAGCAATCAGCCCCAGCATTTT
>-|TRBV29-1|TRBJ2-1|TRBD1
CSVEGVQGASYNEQFF
TGCAGCGTTGAAGGGGTCCAGGGGGCTTCCTACAATGAGCAGTTCTTC
>-|TRBV10-2|TRBJ1-5|-
CATRHNSNQPQHF
TGCGCCACCCGACACAATAGCAATCAGCCCCAGCATTTT
>-|TRBV2|TRBJ1-2|TRBD1
CASSSKTGTGGFGYTF
TGTGCCAGCAGTTCAAAGACCGGGACAGGGGGCTTTGGCTACACCTTC
>-|TRBV4-2|TRBJ2-2|TRBD1
CASSQGTGGAGELFF
TGTGCCAGCAGCCAAGGGACAGGGGGCGCCGGGGAGCTGTTTTTT
>few|TRBV10-3|TRBJ2-5|-
CAISESMTGEETQYF
TGTGCCATCAGTGAGTCGATGACAGGTGAAGAGACCCAGTACTTC
>once|TRBV28|TRBJ2-1|-
CASSLFDAVWRDYNEQFF
TGTGCCAGCAGCCTATTCGACGCGGTCTGGCGGGATTACAATGAGCAGTTCTTC
>-|TRBV7-9|TRBJ1-1|TRBD1
CASSKQGAHTEAFF
TGTGCCAGCAGCAAGCAGGGGGCGCACACTGAAGCTTTCTTT
>-|TRBV29-1|TRBJ1-2|TRBD1
CSVEGARGYTF
TGCAGCGTGGAGGGGGCTCGTGGCTACACCTTC
>-|TRBV14|TRBJ2-1|-
CASSQVAVFNEQFF
TGTGCCAGCAGCCAAGTGGCAGTGTTCAATGAGCAGTTCTTC
>-|TRBV29-1|TRBJ1-5|-
CSVDMGSNQPQHF
TGCAGCGTTGATATGGGGAGCAATCAGCCCCAGCATTTT
>once|TRBV18|TRBJ1-4|-
CASSPGINEKLFF
TGTGCCAGCTCACCAGGGATCAATGAAAAACTGTTTTTT